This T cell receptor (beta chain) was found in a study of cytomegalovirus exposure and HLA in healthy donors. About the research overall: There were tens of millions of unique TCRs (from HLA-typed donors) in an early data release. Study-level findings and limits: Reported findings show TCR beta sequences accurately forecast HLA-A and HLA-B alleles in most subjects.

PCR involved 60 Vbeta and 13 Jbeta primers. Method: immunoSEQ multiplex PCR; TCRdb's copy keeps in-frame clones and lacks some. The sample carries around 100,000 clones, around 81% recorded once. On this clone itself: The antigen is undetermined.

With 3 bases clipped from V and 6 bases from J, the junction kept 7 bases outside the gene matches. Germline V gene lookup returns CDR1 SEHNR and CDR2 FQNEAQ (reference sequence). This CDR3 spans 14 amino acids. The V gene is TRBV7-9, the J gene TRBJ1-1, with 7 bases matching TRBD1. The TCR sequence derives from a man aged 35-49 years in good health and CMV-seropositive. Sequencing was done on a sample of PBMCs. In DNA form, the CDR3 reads TGTGCCAGCAGCTTTCCCCGGGACAGCGCTGAAGCTTTCTTT. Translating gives CASSFPRDSAEAFF.